One sample yielded the 22 T cell receptor beta chains listed below, sequenced in a study of blood T cell repertoires in COVID-19. Some clones are missing from TCRdb's copy, which holds only in-frame ones; the method was immunoSEQ multiplex PCR. The profile shows 200,000 or so clones, 90% to 95% of them singletons. Sequenced input: peripheral blood. These receptors were obtained from a man aged 55 to 70 with COVID-19, enrolled during active disease.

V is TRBV15 and J is TRBJ1-2; possibly TRBD1 for D (6 bases). V was trimmed by 0 bases and J by 5 bases, leaving 13 bases between them. This CDR3 has 15 amino acids. Germline-derived CDR1 and CDR2 are LNHNV and YYDKDF (reference sequence). CDR3 sequence reads: CATSRDRGAGYGYTF. DNA of the CDR3: TGTGCCACCAGCAGAGATCGGGGGGCCGGTTATGGCTACACCTTC.

The genes are TRBV5-1 and TRBJ2-1; 10 bases are a match to TRBD1. The junction had 0 bases not matched to a gene; V was cut back by 0 bases and J by 6 bases. The CDR3 covers 14 residues. The germline V gene encodes CDR1 SGHRS and CDR2 YFSETQ. The CDR3, as DNA: TGCGCCAGCAGCTTGGGGACAGGGGGCAATGAGCAGTTCTTC. Translation gives CASSLGTGGNEQFF.

The chain carries TRBV23-1 and TRBJ2-7, with D possibly TRBD1 on 5 matching bases. TRBV23-1 is given ORF status, its function remaining uncertain. Between the trimmed V and J ends, which lost 0 bases and 5 bases, there was a span of 17 bases. The CDR3 sequence is 16 residues long. The CDR3 here is CASSQSACQGFHEQYF. CDR3 DNA: TGCGCCAGCAGTCAATCGGCGTGCCAGGGCTTCCACGAGCAGTACTTC.

About this clone: One end of the junction varies from germline; a read error may be responsible. The CDR3 reads CATSTGTAYNDWVF. The CDR3 DNA is TGTGCCACCTCCACTGGGACAGCCTACAATGATTGGGTCTTC. The V and J genes are TRBV15 and TRBJ2-1; the match to TRBD1 covers 7 bases. Germline lookup yields CDR1 LNHNV and CDR2 YYDKDF (reference sequence). The CDR3 sequence is 14 residues long.

DNA of the CDR3: TGTGCCAGCAGTCGGGAGGGGGGCAAGATAAACTATGGCTACACCTTC. Translating gives CASSREGGKINYGYTF. The chain uses TRBV7-9 and TRBJ1-2, with D possibly being TRBD1 (6 bases). There are 16 residues in the CDR3. The germline V gene has CDR1 SEHNR and CDR2 FQNEAQ (reference sequence). V dropped 6 bases and J dropped 2 bases, with 19 bases sitting between them.

The chain joins TRBV28 to TRBJ1-6; possible D gene TRBD1, 6 bases. The CDR3 runs 15 residues. Trimming removed 2 bases at V and 10 bases at J, with 15 bases between. In germline, CDR1 is MDHEN, CDR2 SYDVKM. The CDR3 protein is CASSLLMTGVSPLHF. The CDR3 DNA is TGTGCCAGCAGTTTACTGATGACAGGTGTGTCACCCCTCCACTTT.

The chain couples TRBV7-3 to TRBJ2-2; D is unclear. The germline gives CDR1 SGHTA, CDR2 FQGTGA. V dropped 5 bases and J dropped 7 bases, with 8 bases sitting between them. The CDR3 runs 12 residues. CDR3 DNA: TGTGCCAGCAGCGTCATCGGCGGGGAGCTGTTTTTT. Protein sequence: CASSVIGGELFF.

This chain joins TRBV10-3 and TRBJ1-5; 10 bases map to TRBD1. Germline V gene lookup returns CDR1 ENHRY and CDR2 SYGVKD. The CDR3 is 15 amino acids. Trimming at V came to 6 bases and at J to 2 bases, leaving 4 bases not matched to a gene. CDR3 loop: CAISLGTGGNQPQHF. The CDR3 coding sequence is TGTGCCATCAGCCTCGGGACAGGGGGCAATCAGCCCCAGCATTTT.

The chain has TRBV5-4 and TRBJ2-1, with 12 positions matching TRBD2. Germline CDR1 reads SGHNT; CDR2 reads YYREEE (reference sequence). V was clipped by 0 bases and J by 4 bases; unmatched bases: 2. There are 16 residues in the CDR3. The DNA of the CDR3 is TGTGCCAGCAGCTTGGAAGGGACTAGCGGGTACAATGAGCAGTTCTTC. The encoded protein is CASSLEGTSGYNEQFF.

The chain employs TRBV10-3 and TRBJ2-1; D call uncertain. This CDR3 region has 12 residues. Germline V gene data show CDR1 as ENHRY and CDR2 as SYGVKD. V was trimmed by 3 bases and J by 5 bases, leaving 5 bases between them. CDR3 sequence reads: CAISDYDNEQFF. The CDR3 DNA reads as TGTGCCATCAGTGACTACGACAATGAGCAGTTCTTC.

V usage is TRBV5-4 and J usage is TRBJ2-2; 15 nucleotides agree with TRBD2. Germline lookup yields CDR1 SGHNT and CDR2 YYREEE (reference sequence). V lost 4 bases, J lost 6 bases, and 4 bases stayed unmatched. The CDR3 loop spans 16 amino acids. CDR3 amino acids: CASSEGLAGGAGELFF. The CDR3 DNA is TGTGCCAGCAGCGAGGGACTAGCGGGAGGAGCCGGGGAGCTGTTTTTT.

The gene calls are TRBV11-2 and TRBJ2-3, with 11 positions matching TRBD1. This CDR3 is built from 16 residues. With 2 bases clipped from V and 7 bases from J, the junction kept 8 bases outside the gene matches. In germline, CDR1 is SGHAT, CDR2 FQNNGV. DNA of the CDR3: TGTGCCAGCAGCTTACCCCGGGACAGGGGGGGACATACGCAGTATTTT. Amino acids: CASSLPRDRGGHTQYF.

The chain combines TRBV9 with TRBJ2-2; 11 positions match TRBD2. The V gene end was trimmed by 0 bases and the J gene end by 6 bases; junction bases not matched to a gene: 4. The CDR3 has 16 amino acids. From germline, CDR1 is SGDLS and CDR2 YYNGEE. CDR3 nucleotide sequence: TGTGCCAGCAGCGTAGTAGCGGGGGGGCCGTCCGGGGAGCTGTTTTTT. Translating gives CASSVVAGGPSGELFF. The full variable domain, with the rest looked up from reference TRBV9 and TRBJ2-2, is DSGVTQTPKHLITATGQRVTLRCSPRSGDLSVYWYQQSLDQGLQFLIQYYNGEERAKGNILERFSAQQFPDLHSELNLSSLELGDSALYFCASSVVAGGPSGELFFGEGSRLTVL.

This chain joins TRBV28 and TRBJ1-2; D might be TRBD1 (5 bases). Germline assignment: CDR1 MDHEN and CDR2 SYDVKM. The CDR3 sequence is 12 residues long. V lost 7 bases, J lost 6 bases, and 12 bases lay in between. The CDR3 DNA is TGTGCCAGCACCGACAGCCCCGATGGCTACACCTTC. As protein: CASTDSPDGYTF.

This clone was recorded a few times. The chain uses TRBV9 and TRBJ1-6; tentatively, D is TRBD1 (6 bases). With 4 bases removed from V and 7 bases from J, the gap between germline ends came to 15 bases. The CDR3 is 15 amino acids. The germline V gene has CDR1 SGDLS and CDR2 YYNGEE. This CDR3 is CASSPRGAGNSPLHF. The CDR3 DNA reads as TGTGCCAGCAGCCCCAGGGGAGCGGGGAATTCACCCCTCCACTTT. Drawing the rest from reference TRBV9 and TRBJ1-6, the complete variable domain is DSGVTQTPKHLITATGQRVTLRCSPRSGDLSVYWYQQSLDQGLQFLIQYYNGEERAKGNILERFSAQQFPDLHSELNLSSLELGDSALYFCASSPRGAGNSPLHFGNGTRLTVT.

The gene calls are TRBV5-1 and TRBJ1-3, with D possibly matching TRBD1 (5 bases). Germline CDR1 and CDR2: SGHRS and YFSETQ. The CDR3 has 15 amino acids. The V gene lost 0 bases and the J gene lost 4 bases, with 11 bases spanning the gap. The CDR3 DNA reads TGCGCCAGCAGCTTGGCCTGGTCAGGGGGAAACACCATATATTTT. Encoded protein: CASSLAWSGGNTIYF.

The chain couples TRBV6-5 to TRBJ1-2; D may be TRBD1 (6 bases). Looked up from germline, CDR1 is MNHEY and CDR2 is SVGAGI. V was trimmed by 4 bases and J by 7 bases, leaving 13 bases between them. There are 13 residues in the CDR3. The CDR3 region has the DNA TGTGCCAGCAGTTTACACAGGGATGGTGGCTACACCTTC. Protein: CASSLHRDGGYTF.

The chain combines TRBV6-6 with TRBJ2-1, with TRBD2 matching over 9 bases. This CDR3 spans 19 amino acids. Germline V gene lookup returns CDR1 MNHNY and CDR2 SVGAGI (reference sequence). The V segment lost 5 bases and the J segment 0 bases; nucleotides outside the gene matches: 14. The DNA of the CDR3 is TGTGCCAGCAGTCTGGGTAGCGGGAGTACCACCAGCTCCTACAATGAGCAGTTCTTC. This codes for CASSLGSGSTTSSYNEQFF.

The J gene is TRBJ1-6, the V gene TRBV18; tentative D call: TRBD1 (5 bases). Germline V lookup: CDR1 KGHSH, CDR2 LQKENI. V shed 6 bases and J shed 5 bases, with 14 bases lying between them. The CDR3 length is 15 residues. The CDR3 loop is CASSGGGRDNSPLHF. Written as DNA, the CDR3 is TGTGCCAGCTCCGGGGGGGGACGCGATAATTCACCCCTCCACTTT.

This sequence joins TRBV6-2 or TRBV6-3 and TRBJ2-7, with 7 bases aligning to TRBD2. The CDR3 totals 16 residues. Unmatched junction bases numbered 9, after V lost 4 bases and J lost 0 bases. Per germline, CDR1 MNHEY and CDR2 SVGEGT. CDR3 coding DNA: TGTGCCAGCAGTTGGTTTTCGGGGGGATCCTCCTACGAGCAGTACTTC. Translation gives CASSWFSGGSSYEQYF.

The chain employs TRBV19 and TRBJ1-2; 8 nucleotides line up with TRBD1. Trimming took 6 bases from V and 6 from J; bases not matched to a gene: 15. CDR3 length: 16 amino acids. Germline CDR1 is LNHDA and CDR2 is SQIVND (reference sequence). The CDR3 here is CASSMLAGTGGDGYTF. The CDR3 DNA is TGTGCCAGTAGCATGCTCGCCGGGACAGGTGGTGATGGCTACACCTTC.

The V call is TRBV24-1, the J call TRBJ1-5; 9 positions match TRBD1. Germline assignment: CDR1 KGHDR and CDR2 SFDVKD. Trimming removed 4 bases from V and 4 bases from J; junction bases left unmatched: 4. The CDR3 is made up of 15 amino acids. CDR3 nucleotide sequence: TGTGCCACCAGTGAAACAGGGGGCAGAAATCAGCCCCAGCATTTT. It codes for CATSETGGRNQPQHF.